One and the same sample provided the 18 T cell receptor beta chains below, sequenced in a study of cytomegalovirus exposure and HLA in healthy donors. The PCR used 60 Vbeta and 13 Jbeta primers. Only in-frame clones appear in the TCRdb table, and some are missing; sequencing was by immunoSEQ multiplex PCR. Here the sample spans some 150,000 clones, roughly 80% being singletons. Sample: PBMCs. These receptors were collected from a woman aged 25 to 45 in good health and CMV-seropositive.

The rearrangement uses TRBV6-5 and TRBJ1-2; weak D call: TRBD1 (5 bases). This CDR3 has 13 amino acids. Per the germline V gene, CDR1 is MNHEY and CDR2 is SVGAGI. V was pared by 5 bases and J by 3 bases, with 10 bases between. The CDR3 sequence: CASSPTGDYGYTF. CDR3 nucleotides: TGTGCCAGCAGTCCTACAGGTGACTATGGCTACACCTTC.

CDR3: CASSDPTLQGILGETQYF. Here the CDR3 DNA reads TGTGCCAGCAGTGACCCCACCTTACAGGGGATTTTAGGAGAGACCCAGTACTTC. The chain joins TRBV6-4 to TRBJ2-5; 7 positions agree with TRBD1. The CDR3 contains 18 residues. Per germline, CDR1 MRHNA and CDR2 SNTAGT. Germline trimming cut 2 bases from V and 4 bases from J; bases unmatched to any gene: 16.

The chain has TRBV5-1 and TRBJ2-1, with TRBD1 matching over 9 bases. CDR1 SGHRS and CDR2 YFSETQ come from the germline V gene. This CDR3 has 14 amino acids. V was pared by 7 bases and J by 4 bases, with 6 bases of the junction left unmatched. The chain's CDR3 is CASQIGQGYNEQFF. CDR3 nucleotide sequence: TGCGCCAGCCAAATAGGACAGGGGTACAATGAGCAGTTCTTC.

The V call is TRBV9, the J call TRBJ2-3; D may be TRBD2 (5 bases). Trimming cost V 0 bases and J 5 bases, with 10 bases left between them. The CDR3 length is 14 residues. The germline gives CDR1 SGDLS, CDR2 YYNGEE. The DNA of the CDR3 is TGTGCCAGCAGCGTAGGAGGGAAAGGAGATACGCAGTATTTT. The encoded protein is CASSVGGKGDTQYF. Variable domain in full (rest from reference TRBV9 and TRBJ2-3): DSGVTQTPKHLITATGQRVTLRCSPRSGDLSVYWYQQSLDQGLQFLIQYYNGEERAKGNILERFSAQQFPDLHSELNLSSLELGDSALYFCASSVGGKGDTQYFGPGTRLTVL.

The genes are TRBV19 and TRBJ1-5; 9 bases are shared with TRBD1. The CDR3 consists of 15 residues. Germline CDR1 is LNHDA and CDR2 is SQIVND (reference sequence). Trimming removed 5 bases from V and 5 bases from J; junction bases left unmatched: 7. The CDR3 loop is CASSLTGGTDQPQHF. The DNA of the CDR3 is TGTGCCAGTAGTTTGACAGGGGGTACAGATCAGCCCCAGCATTTT.

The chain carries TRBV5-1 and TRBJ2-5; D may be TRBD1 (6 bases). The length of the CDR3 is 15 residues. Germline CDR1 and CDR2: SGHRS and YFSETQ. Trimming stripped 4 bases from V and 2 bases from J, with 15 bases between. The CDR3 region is CASSGEGHPQETQYF. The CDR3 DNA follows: TGCGCCAGCAGCGGCGAGGGACATCCTCAAGAGACCCAGTACTTC. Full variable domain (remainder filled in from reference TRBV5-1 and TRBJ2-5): KAGVTQTPRYLIKTRGQQVTLSCSPISGHRSVSWYQQTPGQGLQFLFEYFSETQRNKGNFPGRFSGRQFSNSRSEMNVSTLELGDSALYLCASSGEGHPQETQYFGPGTRLLVL.

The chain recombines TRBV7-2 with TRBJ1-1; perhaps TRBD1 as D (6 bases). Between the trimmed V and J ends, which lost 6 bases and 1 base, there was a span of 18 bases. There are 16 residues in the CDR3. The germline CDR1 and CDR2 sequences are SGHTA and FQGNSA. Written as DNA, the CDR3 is TGTGCCAGCAGTCGGAAAGGGGGAATTTGGAACACTGAAGCTTTCTTT. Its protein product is CASSRKGGIWNTEAFF.

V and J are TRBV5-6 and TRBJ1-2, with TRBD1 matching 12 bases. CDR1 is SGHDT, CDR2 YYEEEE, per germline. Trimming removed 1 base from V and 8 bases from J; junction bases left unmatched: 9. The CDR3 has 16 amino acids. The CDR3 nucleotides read TGTGCCAGCAGCTTGCTAGGGACAGGGGGCGTCCACGGCTACACCTTC. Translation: CASSLLGTGGVHGYTF.

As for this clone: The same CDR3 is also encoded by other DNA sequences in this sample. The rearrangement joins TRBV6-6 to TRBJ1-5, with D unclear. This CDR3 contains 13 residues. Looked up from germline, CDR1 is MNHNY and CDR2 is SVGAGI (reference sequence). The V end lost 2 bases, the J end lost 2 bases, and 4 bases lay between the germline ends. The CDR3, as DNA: TGTGCCAGCAGTTACGTAGGCAATCAGCCCCAGCATTTT. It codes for CASSYVGNQPQHF.

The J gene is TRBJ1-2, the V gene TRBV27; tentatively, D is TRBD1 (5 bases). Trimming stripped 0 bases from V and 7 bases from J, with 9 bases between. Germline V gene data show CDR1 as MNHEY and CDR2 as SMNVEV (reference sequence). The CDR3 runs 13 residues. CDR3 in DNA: TGTGCCAGCAGTTTATCGCAGGGTTCTGGCTACACCTTC. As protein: CASSLSQGSGYTF.

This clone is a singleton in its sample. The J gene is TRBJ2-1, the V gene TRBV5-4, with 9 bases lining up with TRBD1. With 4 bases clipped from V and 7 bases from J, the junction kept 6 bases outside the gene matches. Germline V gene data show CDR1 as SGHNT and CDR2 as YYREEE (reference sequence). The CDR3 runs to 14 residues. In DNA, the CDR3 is TGTGCCAGCAGCGTGGGACAGGGCATGAATGAGCAGTTCTTC. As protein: CASSVGQGMNEQFF.

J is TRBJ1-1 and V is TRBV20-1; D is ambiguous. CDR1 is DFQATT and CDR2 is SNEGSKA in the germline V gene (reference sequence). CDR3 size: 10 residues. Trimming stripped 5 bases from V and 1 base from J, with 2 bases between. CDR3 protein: CSAQNTEAFF. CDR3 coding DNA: TGCAGTGCTCAGAACACTGAAGCTTTCTTT.

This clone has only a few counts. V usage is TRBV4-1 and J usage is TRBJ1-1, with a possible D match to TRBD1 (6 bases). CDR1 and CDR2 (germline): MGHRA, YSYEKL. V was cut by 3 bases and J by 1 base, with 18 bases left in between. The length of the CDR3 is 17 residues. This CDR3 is CASSHPQGGRGNTEAFF. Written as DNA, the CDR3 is TGCGCCAGCAGCCATCCCCAAGGTGGCAGGGGGAACACTGAAGCTTTCTTT.

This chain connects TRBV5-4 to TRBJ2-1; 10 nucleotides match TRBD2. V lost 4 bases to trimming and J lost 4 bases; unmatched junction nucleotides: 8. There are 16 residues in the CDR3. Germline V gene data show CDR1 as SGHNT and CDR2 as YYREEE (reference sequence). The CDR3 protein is CASSVSLAGDYNEQFF. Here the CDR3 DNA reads TGTGCCAGCAGCGTCTCCCTAGCGGGGGATTACAATGAGCAGTTCTTC.

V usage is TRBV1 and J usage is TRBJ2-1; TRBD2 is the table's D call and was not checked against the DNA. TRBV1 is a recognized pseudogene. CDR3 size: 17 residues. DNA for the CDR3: TGCACCAGCAGCCGCCATCTAGCGCGGGGCTCCTACAATGAGCAGTTCTTC. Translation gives CTSSRHLARGSYNEQFF.

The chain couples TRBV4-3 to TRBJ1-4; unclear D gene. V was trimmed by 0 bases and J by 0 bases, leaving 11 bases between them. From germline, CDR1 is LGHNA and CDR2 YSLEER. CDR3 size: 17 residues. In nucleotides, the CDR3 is TGCGCCAGCAGCCAAGACCCTTACAAGTCAACTAATGAAAAACTGTTTTTT. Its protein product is CASSQDPYKSTNEKLFF.

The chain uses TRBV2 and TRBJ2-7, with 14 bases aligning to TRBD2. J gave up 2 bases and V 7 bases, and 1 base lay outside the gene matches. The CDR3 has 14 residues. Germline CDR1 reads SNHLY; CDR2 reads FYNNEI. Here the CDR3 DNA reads TGTGCCAGCACGGGACTAGCGGGGGCCTACGAGCAGTACTTC. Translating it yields CASTGLAGAYEQYF.

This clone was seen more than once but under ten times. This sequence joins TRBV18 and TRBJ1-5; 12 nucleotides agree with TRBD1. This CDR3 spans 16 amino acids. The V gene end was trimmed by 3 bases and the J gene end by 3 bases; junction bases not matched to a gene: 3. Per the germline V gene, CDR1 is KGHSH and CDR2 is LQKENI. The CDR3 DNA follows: TGTGCCAGCTCACCCGGGACAGGGGGCTACAATCAGCCCCAGCATTTT. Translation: CASSPGTGGYNQPQHF.